These T cell receptor beta chains were read from a single sample in a study of shared clonotypes between healthy human individuals. Sequencing used immunoSEQ multiplex PCR; TCRdb keeps in-frame clones, though not all of them. The data contain approximately 720,000 clones, 72% of them singletons. Material: memory CD4+ T cells sorted from blood. These receptors came from a woman aged 25-40 years in good health. The CDR3 runs from the conserved cysteine through the conserved F or W. The D gene is left open where the match is weak. Expanded clones are given a class, and other clones once, few, many or no size at all.

V	D	size	J	DNA	CDR3
TRBV28	TRBD2	NA	TRBJ2-7	TGTGCCAGCAGTTTAGACGGGAGGGCCGGGTACGAGCAGTACTTC	CASSLDGRAGYEQYF
TRBV6-1	TRBD1	NA	TRBJ1-4	TGTGCCAGCAGGTCCGGGACAGGGGATGAAAAACTGTTTTTT	CASRSGTGDEKLFF
TRBV9	TRBD2	NA	TRBJ2-7	TGTGCCAGCAGCGTAGCTGGGACTAGCGGGAACGCCTACGAGCAGTACTTC	CASSVAGTSGNAYEQYF
TRBV28	NA	few	TRBJ2-7	TGTGCCACCCATTCCCTGGGGGCGGGGCCCTACGAGCAGTACTTC	CATHSLGAGPYEQYF
TRBV15	TRBD1	few	TRBJ1-1	TGTGCCACCAGCAGCCCGGGACAGGGTTACACTGAAGCTTTCTTT	CATSSPGQGYTEAFF
TRBV6-1	TRBD1	NA	TRBJ1-2	TGTGCCAGCCCTGGACAGGGAGGGAATAACTATGGCTACACCTTC	CASPGQGGNNYGYTF
TRBV19	NA	NA	TRBJ2-1	TGTGCCAGTAGTATCAAGGGGAAATCCTACAATGAGCAGTTCTTC	CASSIKGKSYNEQFF
TRBV28	TRBD2	NA	TRBJ2-1	TGTGCCAGCAGGGGACGCGGGAGGCCCTACAATGAGCAGTTCTTC	CASRGRGRPYNEQFF
TRBV19	NA	NA	TRBJ1-3	TGTGCCAGTAGTCTGCGTTCCGAGACCGGCACCATATATTTT	CASSLRSETGTIYF
TRBV2	TRBD2	once	TRBJ2-3	TGTGCCAGCAGTGGGCGGGAGACGATCACAGATACGCAGTATTTT	CASSGRETITDTQYF
TRBV19	NA	NA	TRBJ2-1	TGTGCCAGTAGTACACCGGGGCTTTATAGTGAGCAGTTCTTC	CASSTPGLYSEQFF
TRBV28	NA	NA	TRBJ2-7	TGTGCCAGCGGAACCGGGACCTCGCCTCGGGAGCAGTACTTC	CASGTGTSPREQYF
TRBV25-1	NA	NA	TRBJ1-1	TGTGCCAGCAGTGAAGAGACACGTTACACTGAAGCTTTCTTT	CASSEETRYTEAFF
TRBV5-1	TRBD2	NA	TRBJ2-1	TGCGCCAGCAGCCTGCCGGCCGCGGGAGGGCATGAGCAGTTCTTC	CASSLPAAGGHEQFF
TRBV4-1	TRBD1	NA	TRBJ1-5	TGCGCCAGCAGCCATAGGCAGGGGGACTTAATGGTACAGCCCCAGCATTTT	CASSHRQGDLMVQPQHF
TRBV18	TRBD1	NA	TRBJ1-1	TGTGCCAGCTCACCAATGGGACAGGGGCTGAACACTGAAGCTTTCTTT	CASSPMGQGLNTEAFF
TRBV7-2	TRBD2	NA	TRBJ2-1	TGTGCCAGCAGTTTCTTAGCGGGAGATATGAATGAGCAGTTCTTC	CASSFLAGDMNEQFF
TRBV5-1	NA	few	TRBJ2-3	TGCGCCAGCAGTCCCGCCCAGGATACGCAGTATTTT	CASSPAQDTQYF
TRBV5-1	NA	once	TRBJ2-5	TGCGCCAGCAGCCTCAGGGGTGCGGGAGAGACCCAGTACTTC	CASSLRGAGETQYF
TRBV7-3	NA	NA	TRBJ2-2	TGTGCCAGCAGCTCCCGTGGGGTCGCGGGCACCGGGGAGCTGTTTTTT	CASSSRGVAGTGELFF
TRBV28	NA	once	TRBJ1-1	TGTGCCAGCAGCCCACCTGGGACTAGGAACACTGAAGCTTTCTTT	CASSPPGTRNTEAFF
TRBV7-2	TRBD1	NA	TRBJ2-1	TGTGCCAGCAGCCCCGGACAGGTCTACAATGAGCAGTTCTTC	CASSPGQVYNEQFF
TRBV18	TRBD1	NA	TRBJ1-5	TGTGCCAGCTCAGGGACAGGGAGCAATCAGCCCCAGCATTTT	CASSGTGSNQPQHF
TRBV28	NA	NA	TRBJ1-1	TGTGCCAGCGCGGTTTGGTCCCGGGGTCCTAGGAACACTGAAGCTTTCTTT	CASAVWSRGPRNTEAFF
TRBV25-1	TRBD2	many	TRBJ2-1	TGTGCCAGCAGTGCATCGGGTAGCGGGATTTCCCACAATGAGCAGTTCTTC	CASSASGSGISHNEQFF
TRBV28	TRBD1	NA	TRBJ1-5	TGTGCCAGCCGAGGACAGGGACGTAGCAATCAGCCCCAGCATTTT	CASRGQGRSNQPQHF
TRBV19	NA	once	TRBJ1-4	TGTGCCAGTACGGGGGGAGAGGGTGAAAAACTGTTTTTT	CASTGGEGEKLFF
TRBV5-1	NA	NA	TRBJ2-7	TGCGCTATAAAGGGGGAGCAGTACTTC	CAIKGEQYF
TRBV27	NA	NA	TRBJ2-5	TGTGCCAGCAGTTTCAGGGAGACCCAGTACTTC	CASSFRETQYF
TRBV19	TRBD2	NA	TRBJ2-4	TGTGCCAGCCAGGGACTAGCGGGAGCCAAAAACATTCAGTACTTC	CASQGLAGAKNIQYF
TRBV18	NA	NA	TRBJ2-3	TGTGCCAGCTCACCCACAGATACGCAGTATTTT	CASSPTDTQYF
TRBV5-4	TRBD2	NA	TRBJ2-7	TGTGCCAGCAGCTTGGGACTAGCCAACTACGAGCAGTACTTC	CASSLGLANYEQYF
TRBV6-5	NA	NA	TRBJ2-2	TGTGCCAGCAGTTACTCGGCAGGACTGAACACCGGGGAGCTGTTTTTT	CASSYSAGLNTGELFF
TRBV5-4	NA	NA	TRBJ2-3	TGTGCCAGCAGCTTGGAGGGAGATACGCAGTATTTT	CASSLEGDTQYF
TRBV10-3	TRBD2	NA	TRBJ2-1	TGTGCCATCAGTGAGTCTGAGGGACTAGCGGGTCCCTACAATGAGCAGTTCTTC	CAISESEGLAGPYNEQFF
TRBV9	NA	NA	TRBJ2-3	TGTGCCAGCAGCCCGATGGGAGATACGCAGTATTTT	CASSPMGDTQYF
TRBV2	NA	NA	TRBJ1-2	TGTGCCAGCAGTGAAAGTGACCGGCGGGGCTACACCTTC	CASSESDRRGYTF
TRBV30	NA	NA	TRBJ2-7	TGTGCCTGGAGTCTAAAAGATGGACATATCTACGAGCAGTACTTC	CAWSLKDGHIYEQYF
TRBV27	TRBD1	once	TRBJ1-1	TGTGCCAGCAGTTTGGACAGGACCTACACTGAAGCTTTCTTT	CASSLDRTYTEAFF
TRBV14	TRBD1	NA	TRBJ1-2	TGTGCCAGCAGCCCCTCTCCCGGACAGGGAAGAGGCTACACCTTC	CASSPSPGQGRGYTF
TRBV18	TRBD2	few	TRBJ2-5	TGTGCCAGCTCACCAAGTTTTGGAGGGACTAGCGGGAGTAGTAGGCAAGAGACCCAGTACTTC	CASSPSFGGTSGSSRQETQYF
TRBV11-2	TRBD1	NA	TRBJ1-1	TGTGCCAGCAGCTCCTCGGACAGGGGTAACACTGAAGCTTTCTTT	CASSSSDRGNTEAFF
TRBV5-4	NA	NA	TRBJ1-3	TGTGCCAGCAGCTCGACCTTCAGGGCGAATTCTGGAAACACCATATATTTT	CASSSTFRANSGNTIYF
TRBV7-8	NA	NA	TRBJ2-7	TGTGCCAGCAGCTTAGGGTCAGACTACGAGCAGTACTTC	CASSLGSDYEQYF
TRBV6-5	NA	NA	TRBJ2-5	TGTGCCAGCAGACCCCCGGGAACCACAGAGACCCAGTACTTC	CASRPPGTTETQYF
TRBV6-4	NA	NA	TRBJ2-2	TGTGCCAGCAGTGAGAGAGTGACCGGGGAGCTGTTTTTT	CASSERVTGELFF
TRBV6-1	NA	NA	TRBJ1-2	TGTGCCAGCAGAGAATTTGGCTACACCTTC	CASREFGYTF
TRBV25-1	TRBD1	NA	TRBJ1-1	TGTGCCAGCAGTTGGGGGACAGGGGGCTACTTCACTGAAGCTTTCTTT	CASSWGTGGYFTEAFF
TRBV19	NA	NA	TRBJ1-2	TGTGCCAGTAGAGGGGCGAGGCGCTATGGCTACACCTTC	CASRGARRYGYTF
TRBV4-1	NA	NA	TRBJ2-2	TGCGCCAGCAGCCATCAGGCGAGAGCGACGGGCACCGGGGAGCTGTTTTTT	CASSHQARATGTGELFF
TRBV5-1	TRBD1	NA	TRBJ2-2	TGCGCCAGCAGCTCCTCCGGGACAGGGCCAAGCACCGGGGAGCTGTTTTTT	CASSSSGTGPSTGELFF
TRBV11-2	NA	once	TRBJ2-5	TGTGCCTCAGCCAGCGCCGAAGAGACCCAGTACTTC	CASASAEETQYF
TRBV5-1	NA	few	TRBJ1-5	TGCGCCAGCAGCTTGGGATCCGGGGAGGGGCAGCCCCAGCATTTT	CASSLGSGEGQPQHF
TRBV2	TRBD1	NA	TRBJ1-2	TGTGCCAGCACCCGGGACAGGGGGTCTGGCTACACCTTC	CASTRDRGSGYTF
TRBV18	TRBD1	NA	TRBJ1-1	TGTGCCAGCTCACCAGGGGGACAGGAGAACACTGAAGCTTTCTTT	CASSPGGQENTEAFF
TRBV7-3	NA	NA	TRBJ1-5	TGTGCCAGCAGCCCCCTGGAGAGGGCGTCTAATCAGCCCCAGCATTTT	CASSPLERASNQPQHF
TRBV18	NA	NA	TRBJ2-3	TGTGCCAGCTCACCGGTTGCGCCAGGAAACACAGATACGCAGTATTTT	CASSPVAPGNTDTQYF
TRBV6-5	NA	NA	TRBJ2-7	TGTGCCAGCAGTTACGTCCCGGGCCCGGTATACGAGCAGTACTTC	CASSYVPGPVYEQYF
TRBV7-9	NA	few	TRBJ1-2	TGTGCCAGTTCCGGATTAACAGCGAACTATGGCTACACCTTC	CASSGLTANYGYTF